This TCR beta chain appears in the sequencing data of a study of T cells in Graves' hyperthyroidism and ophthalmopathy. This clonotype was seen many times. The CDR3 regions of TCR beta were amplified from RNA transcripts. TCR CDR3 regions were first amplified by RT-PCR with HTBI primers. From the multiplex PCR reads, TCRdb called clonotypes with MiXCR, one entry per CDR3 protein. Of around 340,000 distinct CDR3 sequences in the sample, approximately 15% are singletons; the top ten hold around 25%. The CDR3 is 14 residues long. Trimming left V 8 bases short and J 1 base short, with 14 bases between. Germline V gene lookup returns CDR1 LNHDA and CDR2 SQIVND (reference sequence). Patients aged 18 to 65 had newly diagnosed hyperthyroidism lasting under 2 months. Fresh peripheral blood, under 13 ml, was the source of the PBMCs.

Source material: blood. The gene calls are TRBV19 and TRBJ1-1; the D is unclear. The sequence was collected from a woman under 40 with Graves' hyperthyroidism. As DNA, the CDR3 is TGTGCCAGTTGCCCGCGGGGTAAGAACACTGAAGCTTTCTTT. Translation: CASCPRGKNTEAFF. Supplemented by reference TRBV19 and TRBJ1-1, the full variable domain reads DGGITQSPKYLFRKEGQNVTLSCEQNLNHDAMYWYRQDPGQGLRLIYYSQIVNDFQKGDIAEGYSVSREKKESFPLTVTSAQKNPTAFYLCASCPRGKNTEAFFGQGTRLTVV.